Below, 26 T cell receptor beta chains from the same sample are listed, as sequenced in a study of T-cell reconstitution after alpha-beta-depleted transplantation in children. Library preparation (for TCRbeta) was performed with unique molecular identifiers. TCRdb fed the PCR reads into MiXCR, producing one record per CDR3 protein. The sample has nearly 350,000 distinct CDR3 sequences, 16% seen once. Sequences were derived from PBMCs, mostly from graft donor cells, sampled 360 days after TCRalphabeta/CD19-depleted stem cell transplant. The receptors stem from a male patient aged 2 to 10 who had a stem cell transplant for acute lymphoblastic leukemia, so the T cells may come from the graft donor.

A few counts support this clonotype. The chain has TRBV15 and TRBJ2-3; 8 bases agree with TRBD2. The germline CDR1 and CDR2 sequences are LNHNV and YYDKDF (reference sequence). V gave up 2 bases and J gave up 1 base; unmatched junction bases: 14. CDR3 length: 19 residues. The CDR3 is CATSRRGVLAGTRTDTQYF. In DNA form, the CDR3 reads TGTGCCACCAGCAGAAGGGGAGTTTTAGCGGGAACCCGCACAGATACGCAGTATTTT.

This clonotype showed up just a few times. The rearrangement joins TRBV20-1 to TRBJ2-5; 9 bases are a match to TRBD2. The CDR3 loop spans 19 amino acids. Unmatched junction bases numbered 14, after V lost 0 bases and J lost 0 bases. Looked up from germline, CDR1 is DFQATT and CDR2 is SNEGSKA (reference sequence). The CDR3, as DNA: TGCAGTGCTAGAGATTGGTCCAGCGGGAGGCCCAAGTACCAAGAGACCCAGTACTTC. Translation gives CSARDWSSGRPKYQETQYF.

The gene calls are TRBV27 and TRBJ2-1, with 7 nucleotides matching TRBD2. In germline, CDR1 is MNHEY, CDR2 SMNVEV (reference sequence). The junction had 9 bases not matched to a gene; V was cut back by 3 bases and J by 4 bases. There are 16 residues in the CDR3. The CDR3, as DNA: TGTGCCAGCAGTTTGGGTGGGAGGGCGCTGTACAATGAGCAGTTCTTC. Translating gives CASSLGGRALYNEQFF.

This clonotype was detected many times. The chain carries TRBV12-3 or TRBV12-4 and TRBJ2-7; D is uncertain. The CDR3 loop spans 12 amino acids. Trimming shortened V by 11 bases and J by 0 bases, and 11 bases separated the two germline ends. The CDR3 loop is CASRWDSYEQYF. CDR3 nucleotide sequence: TGTGCCTCCCGGTGGGACTCCTACGAGCAGTACTTC.

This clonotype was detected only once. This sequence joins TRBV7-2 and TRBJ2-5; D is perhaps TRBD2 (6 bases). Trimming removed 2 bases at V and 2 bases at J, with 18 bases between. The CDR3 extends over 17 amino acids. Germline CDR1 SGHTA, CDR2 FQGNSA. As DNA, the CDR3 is TGTGCCAGCAGCTTACGCCGGAGGGCCCCAAAGCAAGAGACCCAGTACTTC. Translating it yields CASSLRRRAPKQETQYF.

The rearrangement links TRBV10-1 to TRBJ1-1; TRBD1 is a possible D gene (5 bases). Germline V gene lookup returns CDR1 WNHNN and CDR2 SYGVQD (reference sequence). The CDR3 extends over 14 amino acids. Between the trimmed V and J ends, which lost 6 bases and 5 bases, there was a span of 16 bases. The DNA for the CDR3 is TGCGCCAGCAGCTCCGGAGGGGTACGAACTGAAGCTTTCTTT. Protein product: CASSSGGVRTEAFF.

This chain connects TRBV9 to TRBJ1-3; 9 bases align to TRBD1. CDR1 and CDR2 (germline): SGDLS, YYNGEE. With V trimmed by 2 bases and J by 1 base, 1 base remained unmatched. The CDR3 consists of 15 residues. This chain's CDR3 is CASSVGTGSGNTIYF. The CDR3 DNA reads TGTGCCAGCAGCGTCGGGACAGGGTCTGGAAACACCATATATTTT. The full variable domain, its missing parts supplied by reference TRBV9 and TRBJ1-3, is DSGVTQTPKHLITATGQRVTLRCSPRSGDLSVYWYQQSLDQGLQFLIQYYNGEERAKGNILERFSAQQFPDLHSELNLSSLELGDSALYFCASSVGTGSGNTIYFGEGSWLTVV.

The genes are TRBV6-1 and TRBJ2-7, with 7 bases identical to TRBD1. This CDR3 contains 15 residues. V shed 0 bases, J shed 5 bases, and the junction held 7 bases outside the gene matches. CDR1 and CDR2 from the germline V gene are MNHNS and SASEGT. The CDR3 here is CASSEADFDRDEQYF. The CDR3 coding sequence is TGTGCCAGCAGTGAAGCAGATTTCGACAGGGACGAGCAGTACTTC.

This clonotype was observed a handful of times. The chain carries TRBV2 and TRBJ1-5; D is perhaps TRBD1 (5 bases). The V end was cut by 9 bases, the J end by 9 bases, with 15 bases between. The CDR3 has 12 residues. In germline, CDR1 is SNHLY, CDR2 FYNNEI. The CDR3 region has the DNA TGTGCCAGTGACACGGGGCTAAGGCCCCAGCATTTT. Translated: CASDTGLRPQHF.

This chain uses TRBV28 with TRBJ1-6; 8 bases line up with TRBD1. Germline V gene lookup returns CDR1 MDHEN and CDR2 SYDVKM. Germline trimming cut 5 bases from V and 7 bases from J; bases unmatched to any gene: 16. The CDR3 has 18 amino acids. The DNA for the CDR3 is TGTGCCAGCAGTCCCGACAGGGGACCCCGCTATGAGAATTCACCCCTCCACTTT. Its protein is CASSPDRGPRYENSPLHF.

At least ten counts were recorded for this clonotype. DNA for the CDR3: TGTGCCAGCAGTGAAGAGGGTATCGGCGGGTACAATGAGCAGTTCTTC. It codes for CASSEEGIGGYNEQFF. The chain carries TRBV25-1 and TRBJ2-1; D may be TRBD2 (5 bases). The CDR3 runs 16 residues. Germline loops: CDR1 MGHDK, CDR2 SYGVNS. Trimming left V 2 bases short and J 4 bases short, with 15 bases between.

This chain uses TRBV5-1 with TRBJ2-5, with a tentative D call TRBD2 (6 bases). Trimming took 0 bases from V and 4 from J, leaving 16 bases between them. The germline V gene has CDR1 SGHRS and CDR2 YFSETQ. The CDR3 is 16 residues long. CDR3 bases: TGCGCCAGCAGCTTGGGTATATTGGGACTGGCAGAGACCCAGTACTTC. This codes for CASSLGILGLAETQYF.

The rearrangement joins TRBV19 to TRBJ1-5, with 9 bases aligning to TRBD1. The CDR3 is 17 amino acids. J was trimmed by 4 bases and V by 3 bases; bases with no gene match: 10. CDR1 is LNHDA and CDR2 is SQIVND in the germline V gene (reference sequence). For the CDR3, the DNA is TGTGCCAGTAGTATTCCCAGGACAGGGGCACAGAATCAGCCCCAGCATTTT. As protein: CASSIPRTGAQNQPQHF. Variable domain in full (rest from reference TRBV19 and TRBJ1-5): DGGITQSPKYLFRKEGQNVTLSCEQNLNHDAMYWYRQDPGQGLRLIYYSQIVNDFQKGDIAEGYSVSREKKESFPLTVTSAQKNPTAFYLCASSIPRTGAQNQPQHFGDGTRLSIL.

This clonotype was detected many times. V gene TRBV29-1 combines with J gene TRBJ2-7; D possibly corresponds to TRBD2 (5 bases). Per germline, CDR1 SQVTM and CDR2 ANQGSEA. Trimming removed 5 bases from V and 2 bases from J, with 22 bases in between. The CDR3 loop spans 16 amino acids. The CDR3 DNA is TGCAGCGTTTGGGATCGACCCACTGGAGGAGCCTACGAGCAGTACTTC. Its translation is CSVWDRPTGGAYEQYF.

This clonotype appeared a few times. Here the CDR3 DNA reads TGCGCCAGCAGACCCCAGGACAGGGCTGGCTACACCTTC. Translating it yields CASRPQDRAGYTF. This chain joins TRBV5-1 and TRBJ1-2; 8 bases are shared with TRBD1. Germline values: CDR1 SGHRS, CDR2 YFSETQ. Trimming removed 5 bases from V and 7 bases from J; junction bases left unmatched: 7. The CDR3 extends over 13 amino acids.

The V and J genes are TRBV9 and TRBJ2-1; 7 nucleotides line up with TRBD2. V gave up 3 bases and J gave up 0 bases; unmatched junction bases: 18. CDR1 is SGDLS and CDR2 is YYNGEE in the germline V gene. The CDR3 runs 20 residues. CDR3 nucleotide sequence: TGTGCCAGCAGCGCCCACTGGGAGGGTGTCCTGGCCAGCTCCTACAATGAGCAGTTCTTC. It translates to CASSAHWEGVLASSYNEQFF.

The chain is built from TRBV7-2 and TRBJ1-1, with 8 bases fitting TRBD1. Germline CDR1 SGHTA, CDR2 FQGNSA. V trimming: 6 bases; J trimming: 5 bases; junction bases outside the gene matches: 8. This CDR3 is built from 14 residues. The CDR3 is CASRPRDRLTEAFF. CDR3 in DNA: TGTGCCAGCAGACCCCGGGACAGGTTAACTGAAGCTTTCTTT.

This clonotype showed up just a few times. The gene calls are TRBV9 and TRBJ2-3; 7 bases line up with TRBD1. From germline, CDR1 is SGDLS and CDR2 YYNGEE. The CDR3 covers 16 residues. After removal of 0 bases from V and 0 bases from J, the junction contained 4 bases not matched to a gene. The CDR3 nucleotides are TGTGCCAGCAGCGTAGAAGGGGGCACTAGCACAGATACGCAGTATTTT. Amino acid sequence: CASSVEGGTSTDTQYF.

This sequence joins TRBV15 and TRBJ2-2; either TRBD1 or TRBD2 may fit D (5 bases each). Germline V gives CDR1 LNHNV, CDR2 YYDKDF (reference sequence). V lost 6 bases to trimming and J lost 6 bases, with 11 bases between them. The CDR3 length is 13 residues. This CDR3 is CATSIQGPGELFF. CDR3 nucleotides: TGTGCCACCAGTATCCAGGGACCCGGGGAGCTGTTTTTT.

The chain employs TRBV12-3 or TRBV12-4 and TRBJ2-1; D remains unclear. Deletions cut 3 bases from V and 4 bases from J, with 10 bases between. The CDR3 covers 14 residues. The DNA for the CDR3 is TGTGCCAGCAGTTTTTCCAGAAAATACAATGAGCAGTTCTTC. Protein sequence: CASSFSRKYNEQFF.

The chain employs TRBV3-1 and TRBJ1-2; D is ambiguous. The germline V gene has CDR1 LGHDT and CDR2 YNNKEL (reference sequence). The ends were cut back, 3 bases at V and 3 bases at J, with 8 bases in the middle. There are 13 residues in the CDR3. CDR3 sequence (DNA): TGTGCCAGCAGCCAGGGCCGGGACTATGGCTACACCTTC. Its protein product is CASSQGRDYGYTF.

CDR3 amino acids: CASSLKASGTLEQFF. As DNA, the CDR3 is TGTGCCAGCAGCTTAAAGGCTAGCGGGACCCTTGAGCAGTTCTTC. This sequence joins TRBV7-3 and TRBJ2-1, with 9 bases matching TRBD2. Trimming at V came to 1 base and at J to 9 bases, leaving 7 bases not matched to a gene. In germline, CDR1 is SGHTA, CDR2 FQGTGA. This CDR3 is built from 15 residues.

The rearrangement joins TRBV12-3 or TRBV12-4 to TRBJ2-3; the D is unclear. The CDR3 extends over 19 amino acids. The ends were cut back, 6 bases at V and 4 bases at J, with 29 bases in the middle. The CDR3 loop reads CASSPTQPWRLQAPDTQYF. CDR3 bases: TGTGCCAGCAGCCCTACTCAGCCATGGCGACTCCAGGCACCAGATACGCAGTATTTT.

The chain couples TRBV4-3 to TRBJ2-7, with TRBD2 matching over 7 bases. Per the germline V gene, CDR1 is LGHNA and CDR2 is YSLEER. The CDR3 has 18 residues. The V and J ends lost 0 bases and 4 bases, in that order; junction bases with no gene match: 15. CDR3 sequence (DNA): TGCGCCAGCAGCCAAGAGCGGAATTGGGGGAGGGCAATTTACGAGCAGTACTTC. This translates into CASSQERNWGRAIYEQYF.

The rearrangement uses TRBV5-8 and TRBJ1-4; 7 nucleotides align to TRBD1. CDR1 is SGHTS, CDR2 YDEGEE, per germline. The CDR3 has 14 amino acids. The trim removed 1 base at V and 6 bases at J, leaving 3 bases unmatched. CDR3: CASSLSGQDEKLFF. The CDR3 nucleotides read TGTGCCAGCAGCTTGAGCGGACAGGATGAAAAACTGTTTTTT.

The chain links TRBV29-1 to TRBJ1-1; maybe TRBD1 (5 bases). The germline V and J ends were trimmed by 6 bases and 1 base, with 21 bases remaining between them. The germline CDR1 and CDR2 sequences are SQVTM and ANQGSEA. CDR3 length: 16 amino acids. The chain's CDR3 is CSVELPGGVTNTEAFF. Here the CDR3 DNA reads TGCAGCGTGGAACTCCCGGGGGGAGTTACGAACACTGAAGCTTTCTTT. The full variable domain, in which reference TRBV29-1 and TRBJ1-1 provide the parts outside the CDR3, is SAVISQKPSRDICQRGTSLTIQCQVDSQVTMMFWYRQQPGQSLTLIATANQGSEATYESGFVIDKFPISRPNLTFSTLTVSNMSPEDSSIYLCSVELPGGVTNTEAFFGQGTRLTVV.